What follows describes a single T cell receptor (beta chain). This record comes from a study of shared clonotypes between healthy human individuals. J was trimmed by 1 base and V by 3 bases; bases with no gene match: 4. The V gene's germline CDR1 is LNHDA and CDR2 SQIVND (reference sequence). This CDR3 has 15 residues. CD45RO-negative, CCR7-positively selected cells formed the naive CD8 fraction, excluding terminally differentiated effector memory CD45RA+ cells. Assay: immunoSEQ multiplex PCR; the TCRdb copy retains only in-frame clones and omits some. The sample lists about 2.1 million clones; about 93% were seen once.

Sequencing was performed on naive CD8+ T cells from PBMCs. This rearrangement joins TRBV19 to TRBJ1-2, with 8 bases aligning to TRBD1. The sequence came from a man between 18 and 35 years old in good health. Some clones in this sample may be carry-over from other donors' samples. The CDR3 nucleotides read TGTGCCAGTAGTATCCAGGGGGCCCTTAACTATGGCTACACCTTC. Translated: CASSIQGALNYGYTF.